This TCR beta chain is from a study of Ad26.COV2.S vaccination and SARS-CoV-2 variants. Study conclusions and caveats: The TCR breadth and depth analyses may have produced an underestimate of total T cell responses.

With 4 bases removed from V and 4 bases from J, the gap between germline ends came to 7 bases. This CDR3 is 11 amino acids long. Germline values: CDR1 SQVTM, CDR2 ANQGSEA. Note on this clone: Its antigen is undetermined.

TCRdb keeps only in-frame clones here, not all; method: immunoSEQ multiplex PCR. This table holds about 440,000 clones, around 90% found once. Treatment of the sample: roughly 18 received Ad26.COV2.S at low or high dose, single or two shots; 5 received placebo; per-sample allocation not given. Day 63 following the first vaccine or placebo injection was when the samples were taken. Based in Boston, the donor was an adult of 18-55 years. V is TRBV29-1 and J is TRBJ1-1; no clear D. Material: peripheral blood, obtained in a trial of Ad26.COV2.S vaccine versus placebo. This receptor was identified in a person between 18 and 65 years old who received the Ad26.COV2.S COVID-19 vaccine or a placebo. This CDR3 reads CSVVLATEAFF. Here the CDR3 DNA reads TGCAGCGTTGTACTCGCCACTGAAGCTTTCTTT.